These T cell receptor beta chains were read from a single sample in a study of T cells after yellow fever vaccination. In TCRdb, the 5' RACE reads were re-called with MiXCR into one record per CDR3 protein. The sample lists over 85,000 distinct CDR3 sequences; about 8.4% were seen once. Sequenced material: CD8+ T cells not binding an NS4B(214-222) dextramer, sorted from PBMCs, taken more than 13 days after the first yellow fever vaccination. These TCRs come from a man aged 18 to 29 who received the YFV17D yellow fever vaccine. Each CDR3 is given without its conserved first and last residue. Each record gives: CDR3 protein, V gene, J gene.

CDR3aa: ASSLANQAGGFTDTQY
v_gene: TRBV7-2
j_gene: TRBJ2-3

CDR3aa: SATHHDEQY
v_gene: TRBV29-1
j_gene: TRBJ2-7

CDR3aa: ASSYKGQGNGELF
v_gene: TRBV6-5
j_gene: TRBJ2-2

CDR3aa: ASSGSGGIHEQF
v_gene: TRBV9
j_gene: TRBJ2-1

CDR3aa: ASSQEGGVNEQC
v_gene: TRBV4-1
j_gene: TRBJ2-1

CDR3aa: SVALLDGHGYT
v_gene: TRBV29-1
j_gene: TRBJ1-2

CDR3aa: ASRRTSGSTEAF
v_gene: TRBV28
j_gene: TRBJ1-1

CDR3aa: ASSLPTGAYTGALF
v_gene: TRBV6-2/TRBV6-3
j_gene: TRBJ2-2

CDR3aa: ASSFLQREPTDTQY
v_gene: TRBV7-2
j_gene: TRBJ2-3

CDR3aa: ASKSGGHTDTQY
v_gene: TRBV4-1
j_gene: TRBJ2-3

CDR3aa: ASSLRGLGRTNTEAF
v_gene: TRBV7-2
j_gene: TRBJ1-1

CDR3aa: ASSPRLAGSNTGELF
v_gene: TRBV11-3
j_gene: TRBJ2-2

CDR3aa: ASSPGLFLGTQY
v_gene: TRBV7-9
j_gene: TRBJ2-5

CDR3aa: ASSQFKSGDTQY
v_gene: TRBV6-1
j_gene: TRBJ2-3

CDR3aa: ASSYSETQY
v_gene: TRBV6-5
j_gene: TRBJ2-5

CDR3aa: ASSPLGGGDTQY
v_gene: TRBV4-3
j_gene: TRBJ2-3

CDR3aa: ASSSGTNPDTQY
v_gene: TRBV11-3
j_gene: TRBJ2-3

CDR3aa: ATSFPGKGEKLF
v_gene: TRBV15
j_gene: TRBJ1-4

CDR3aa: ASSQDWRLLV
v_gene: TRBV4-1
j_gene: TRBJ2-5

CDR3aa: ASSTMAAETQY
v_gene: TRBV27
j_gene: TRBJ2-5

CDR3aa: ASSPGQGTQPQH
v_gene: TRBV27
j_gene: TRBJ1-5

CDR3aa: ASSQGTASGANVLT
v_gene: TRBV3-1
j_gene: TRBJ2-6

CDR3aa: ASSRSGYNEQF
v_gene: TRBV7-9
j_gene: TRBJ2-1

CDR3aa: ASSLTPQLALSYEQY
v_gene: TRBV6-5
j_gene: TRBJ2-7

CDR3aa: ASTHGGGAGDTQY
v_gene: TRBV12-3/TRBV12-4
j_gene: TRBJ2-3

CDR3aa: ASSVASPHYIGTAVSIQY
v_gene: TRBV9
j_gene: TRBJ2-4

CDR3aa: SVGDRVNTGELF
v_gene: TRBV29-1
j_gene: TRBJ2-2

CDR3aa: ASSLSGRVEAF
v_gene: TRBV7-9
j_gene: TRBJ1-1

CDR3aa: ASSGAGAYSNQPQH
v_gene: TRBV7-9
j_gene: TRBJ1-5

CDR3aa: ASSKTGTGTTDTQY
v_gene: TRBV5-5
j_gene: TRBJ2-3

CDR3aa: ASSAGQGAINEQF
v_gene: TRBV7-9
j_gene: TRBJ2-1

CDR3aa: ASSFSPGQRMNTEAF
v_gene: TRBV6-5
j_gene: TRBJ1-1

CDR3aa: ASSIYPGGFNEKLF
v_gene: TRBV7-2
j_gene: TRBJ1-4

CDR3aa: ASSPVPESTGYT
v_gene: TRBV3-1
j_gene: TRBJ1-2

CDR3aa: ASSQDRGPAYNEQF
v_gene: TRBV3-1
j_gene: TRBJ2-1

CDR3aa: ASSLVRGSGELF
v_gene: TRBV12-3/TRBV12-4
j_gene: TRBJ2-2

CDR3aa: ATSAGETDTQY
v_gene: TRBV24-1
j_gene: TRBJ2-3

CDR3aa: SASREVGWSEAF
v_gene: TRBV20-1
j_gene: TRBJ1-1

CDR3aa: ASSPHTGLSF
v_gene: TRBV4-1
j_gene: TRBJ2-1

CDR3aa: ASSAGGGFPNEQF
v_gene: TRBV19
j_gene: TRBJ2-1

CDR3aa: ASRPSSYNEQF
v_gene: TRBV12-3/TRBV12-4
j_gene: TRBJ2-1

CDR3aa: ASSPGRVKY
v_gene: TRBV7-9
j_gene: TRBJ2-7

CDR3aa: ASSIAGGPSNEQF
v_gene: TRBV5-4
j_gene: TRBJ2-1

CDR3aa: ASSLVAWDTQY
v_gene: TRBV7-2
j_gene: TRBJ2-3

CDR3aa: ASSPKGGTGELF
v_gene: TRBV12-3/TRBV12-4
j_gene: TRBJ2-2

CDR3aa: ASSCRGCTEAF
v_gene: TRBV12-3/TRBV12-4
j_gene: TRBJ1-1

CDR3aa: ASSQDFRGPETQY
v_gene: TRBV4-3
j_gene: TRBJ2-5

CDR3aa: ASSLMRGGVRELF
v_gene: TRBV11-1
j_gene: TRBJ2-2

CDR3aa: ASSFGSNYGYT
v_gene: TRBV5-1
j_gene: TRBJ1-2

CDR3aa: ASSYSNRGGNEQF
v_gene: TRBV6-5
j_gene: TRBJ2-1

CDR3aa: ASRTSGWNTDTQY
v_gene: TRBV19
j_gene: TRBJ2-3